A single sample gave rise to the 4 T cell receptor beta chains below, sequenced in a study of T cells in Graves' hyperthyroidism and ophthalmopathy. TCR beta CDR3 regions were amplified from RNA. The HTBI primer set was used in a first-round RT-PCR of the TCR CDR3. TCRdb re-derived calls from the multiplex PCR reads in MiXCR, one entry per CDR3 protein. The sample has 600,000 or so distinct CDR3 sequences; 14% are singletons. Sequencing used blood. These receptors all stem from a woman under 30 with Graves' ophthalmopathy.

Ten or more counts support this clonotype. The genes are TRBV20-1 and TRBJ2-1; 9 bases are shared with TRBD1. With 5 bases clipped from V and 7 bases from J, the junction kept 24 bases outside the gene matches. Per the germline V gene, CDR1 is DFQATT and CDR2 is SNEGSKA (reference sequence). The CDR3 has 19 amino acids. The DNA of the CDR3 is TGCAGTGCTTTAACAAAGAGACAGGGGGTGAGGGTCTGGCGGAATGAGCAGTTCTTC. The encoded protein is CSALTKRQGVRVWRNEQFF.

V and J are TRBV10-3 and TRBJ1-4, with D unclear. Germline-derived CDR1 and CDR2 are ENHRY and SYGVKD. This CDR3 is 14 amino acids long. The V and J ends lost 2 bases and 5 bases respectively, with 9 bases between them. CDR3 amino acids: CAISEAMGNEKLFF. In nucleotides, the CDR3 is TGTGCCATCAGTGAGGCAATGGGCAATGAAAAACTGTTTTTT.

This clonotype was counted ten times or more. The chain recombines TRBV7-8 with TRBJ2-3; TRBD2 is a possible D gene (6 bases). Germline assignment: CDR1 SGHVS and CDR2 FQNEAQ. The germline V and J ends were trimmed by 5 bases and 2 bases, with 17 bases remaining between them. The CDR3 has 16 residues. In DNA, the CDR3 is TGTGCCAGCAGCGCACCTGGAGGGGAATTCACAGATACGCAGTATTTT. It encodes CASSAPGGEFTDTQYF.

This clonotype was counted at least ten times. The J gene is TRBJ1-2, the V gene TRBV24-1; a possible D gene is TRBD1 (5 bases). The CDR3 loop spans 14 amino acids. V was trimmed by 1 base and J by 4 bases, leaving 9 bases between them. Germline V CDR1 and CDR2: KGHDR, SFDVKD. As DNA, the CDR3 is TGTGCCACCAGTGATTTATACAGGACCTATGGCTACACCTTC. Translated: CATSDLYRTYGYTF.